The sample holds many counts of the clone carrying this T cell receptor (beta chain). Its antigen is undetermined. These data come from a study of regulatory T cells in long-lasting Graves disease. Notes on the study in general: Favoring TRBV28, TRBJ1-2 and TRBJ2-5 was a feature seen in persistent disease.

Germline V gene data show CDR1 as LGHDT and CDR2 as YNNKEL (reference sequence). V lost 3 bases, J lost 9 bases, and 6 bases lay in between. The CDR3 spans 11 residues. Building the TCR beta libraries relied on iRepertoire HTBI primers, and CDR3 regions underwent Arm-PCR. TCRdb re-called the multiplex PCR reads with MiXCR, one entry per CDR3 protein. The sample records 450,000 to 700,000 distinct CDR3 sequences, roughly 14% being singletons. As to time point: newly diagnosed GD, antithyroid drugs for less than 3 months. The TCR library was prepared using RNA isolated from PBMCs. This same sample was also taken into another study, of T cells in Graves' hyperthyroidism and ophthalmopathy. That work adds: Researchers ran a first-round RT-PCR on the TCR CDR3 using the HTBI primer set.

The sequence was obtained from a young man with Graves disease. The sample was peripheral blood mononuclear cells (PBMCs), taken at new diagnosis, from a patient treated with antithyroid drugs. The chain joins TRBV3-1 to TRBJ2-1; D is undetermined. The CDR3 bases are TGTGCCAGCAGCCAGAACATTGAGCAGTTCTTC. It yields the protein CASSQNIEQFF.